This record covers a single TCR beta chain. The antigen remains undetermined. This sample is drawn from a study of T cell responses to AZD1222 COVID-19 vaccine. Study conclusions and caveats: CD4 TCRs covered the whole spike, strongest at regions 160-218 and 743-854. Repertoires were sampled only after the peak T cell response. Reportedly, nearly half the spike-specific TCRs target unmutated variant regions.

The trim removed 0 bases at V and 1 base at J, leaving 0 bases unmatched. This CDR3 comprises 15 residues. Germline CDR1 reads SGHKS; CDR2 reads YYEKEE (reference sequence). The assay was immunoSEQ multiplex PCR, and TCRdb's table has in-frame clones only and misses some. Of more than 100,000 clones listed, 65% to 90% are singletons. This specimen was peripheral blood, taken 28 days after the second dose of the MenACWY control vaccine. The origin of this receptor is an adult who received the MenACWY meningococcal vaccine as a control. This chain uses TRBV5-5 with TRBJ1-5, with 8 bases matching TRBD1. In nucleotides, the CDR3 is TGTGCCAGCAGCTTGGGACAGGGGAGCAATCAGCCCCAGCATTTT. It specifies CASSLGQGSNQPQHF. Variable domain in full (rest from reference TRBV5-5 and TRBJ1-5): DAGVTQSPTHLIKTRGQQVTLRCSPISGHKSVSWYQQVLGQGPQFIFQYYEKEERGRGNFPDRFSARQFPNYSSELNVNALLLGDSALYLCASSLGQGSNQPQHFGDGTRLSIL.